This is a list of T cell receptor beta chains from one sample in a study of cytomegalovirus exposure and HLA in healthy donors. Only in-frame clones appear in the TCRdb table, and some are missing; sequencing was by immunoSEQ multiplex PCR. The sample yields 130,000 to 150,000 clones, 90% to 95% seen once. Sequences were obtained from PBMCs. These receptors originate from a man between 18 and 29 years old in good health and CMV-seronegative. Both conserved end residues are part of each CDR3. A D gene is named only where the DNA matches it firmly. Clone sizes are given selectively: once, few, many, or a class where the clone is expanded.

v_gene	j_gene	abundance	d_gene	CDR3nt	CDR3aa
TRBV5-6	TRBJ2-5	.	TRBD2	TGTGCCAGCAGCCCGATACTAGCGGAATCGCCCGTTGAGACCCAGTACTTC	CASSPILAESPVETQYF
TRBV5-1	TRBJ1-3	.	.	TGCGCCAGCAGCATGGACAGTGCTGGAAACACCATATATTTT	CASSMDSAGNTIYF
TRBV11-2	TRBJ2-1	few	TRBD2	TGTGCCAGCAGCTTAGAGCTAGCGGGATACAATGAGCAGTTCTTC	CASSLELAGYNEQFF
TRBV6-5	TRBJ1-6	once	.	TGTGCCAGCAGTTACCGCGGCTCCTATAATTCACCCCTCCACTTT	CASSYRGSYNSPLHF
TRBV18	TRBJ1-1	.	.	TGTGCCAGCTCACCAGTGGAGATGAGCACTGAAGCTTTCTTT	CASSPVEMSTEAFF
TRBV18	TRBJ2-3	.	.	TGTGCCAGCTCACCACAGGGGATCACAGATACGCAGTATTTT	CASSPQGITDTQYF
TRBV19	TRBJ1-2	.	.	TGTGCCAGTGGCGGGGCCGGCTATGGCTACACCTTC	CASGGAGYGYTF
TRBV29-1	TRBJ1-1	.	TRBD1	TGCAGCGTTGGCTCTCTACAGGGGTTCGCGGTAGGCACTGAAGCTTTCTTT	CSVGSLQGFAVGTEAFF
TRBV6-1	TRBJ1-6	.	.	TGTGCCAGCAGTGAAGCCCGGCAGGGCCGTAGCTCCTATAATTCACCCCTCCACTTT	CASSEARQGRSSYNSPLHF
TRBV6-5	TRBJ1-5	.	TRBD1	TGTGCCAGCAGTTGGGGACAGGGACAGCCCCAGCATTTT	CASSWGQGQPQHF
TRBV7-9	TRBJ2-2	.	.	TGTGGAAAGACCCAGGCGGGCACCGGGGAGCTGTTTTTT	CGKTQAGTGELFF
TRBV5-1	TRBJ1-1	.	.	TGCGCCAGCAGCTTGGAGTACAGGGTTCAAGCTTTCTTT	CASSLEYRVQAFF
TRBV19	TRBJ2-7	.	.	TGTGCCAGTAGTAGCGGACAGGGAGGGTCCTACGAGCAGTACTTC	CASSSGQGGSYEQYF
TRBV5-1	TRBJ2-5	.	.	TGCGCCAGCAGCTCCCCACTAGCAGGGGAGACCCAGTACTTC	CASSSPLAGETQYF
TRBV5-1	TRBJ1-2	once	.	TGCGCCAGCAGCTACGCAGGGTTGTCCTATGGCTACACCTTC	CASSYAGLSYGYTF
TRBV11-3	TRBJ2-5	.	TRBD2	TGTGCCAGCAGCTTAGAGAGGACTAGCGGGATACAAGAGACCCAGTACTTC	CASSLERTSGIQETQYF
TRBV5-8	TRBJ1-5	.	.	TGTGCCAGCAGCTCCCCCTACGGCCGAGGGAATCAGCCCCAGCATTTT	CASSSPYGRGNQPQHF
TRBV9	TRBJ1-6	many	.	TGTGCCAGCAGCGTGATGGAGAGCTCCTATAATTCACCCCTCCACTTT	CASSVMESSYNSPLHF
TRBV6-1	TRBJ2-7	.	.	TGTGCCAGCAGTGACAGGGTTTCCCTATCCTACGAGCAGTACTTC	CASSDRVSLSYEQYF
TRBV30	TRBJ1-4	once	TRBD1	TGTGCCTGGAGTGTAACCGCACAGGGGGCGCATCCTAATGAAAAACTGTTTTTT	CAWSVTAQGAHPNEKLFF
TRBV7-2	TRBJ1-5	.	TRBD1	TGTGCCAGCAGCTTAGAGGGGGCCTATAGCAATCAGCCCCAGCATTTT	CASSLEGAYSNQPQHF
TRBV11-2	TRBJ2-7	.	.	TGTGCCAGCAGCCCGGCGGGGCAGGGTATCCACGAGCAGTACTTC	CASSPAGQGIHEQYF
TRBV19	TRBJ2-5	.	TRBD2	TGTGCCAGTAGGGCGGAGCGGGGCACCGAGACCCAGTACTTC	CASRAERGTETQYF
TRBV6-1	TRBJ1-2	.	.	TGTGCCAGCACTCGGGACTCTAACTATGGCTACACCTTC	CASTRDSNYGYTF
TRBV5-1	TRBJ1-1	.	.	TGCGCCAGCAGCTTCCAGGGTGACAACACTGAAGCTTTCTTT	CASSFQGDNTEAFF
TRBV11-2	TRBJ1-1	.	.	TGTGCCAGCAGCTTCCAGGGATCGGTGGCCACTGAAGCTTTCTTT	CASSFQGSVATEAFF
TRBV9	TRBJ1-1	.	.	TGTGCCAGCAGCGGAACCGGGGGGGTGGCTTTCTTT	CASSGTGGVAFF
TRBV27	TRBJ1-1	.	.	TGTGCCAGCAGTTTCTATTCGGGGGTGAACACTGAAGCTTTCTTT	CASSFYSGVNTEAFF
TRBV5-6	TRBJ1-2	.	.	TGTGCCAGCAGACTCGCCCCAGAGGACTATGGCTACACCTTC	CASRLAPEDYGYTF
TRBV11-2	TRBJ2-2	.	.	TGTGCCAGCAGCTTAGACGCGGTAGTCGGGGAGCTGTTTTTT	CASSLDAVVGELFF
TRBV30	TRBJ2-1	.	.	TGTGCCTGCCGCGCATCCTACAATGAGCAGTTCTTC	CACRASYNEQFF
TRBV5-1	TRBJ2-2	once	.	TGCGCCAGCAGCTTTGCCGTGCGGGGCCGTACCGGTAACACCGGGGAGCTGTTTTTT	CASSFAVRGRTGNTGELFF
TRBV9	TRBJ1-3	once	.	TGTGCCAGCAGCACTTCTTCGACAGGCAGAGTCTCTGGAAACACCATATATTTT	CASSTSSTGRVSGNTIYF
TRBV11-2	TRBJ1-1	.	TRBD1	TGTGCCAGCAGCTTAGACTTCGGACAGGGAGGGACTGAAGCTTTCTTT	CASSLDFGQGGTEAFF
TRBV6-5	TRBJ1-1	.	TRBD1	TGTGCCAGCAGTTACTCGCTCAGGGGGGCCACTGAAGCTTTCTTT	CASSYSLRGATEAFF
TRBV7-9	TRBJ2-3	.	.	TGTGCCAGCAGCCCCTCGGGTGCAGATACGCAGTATTTT	CASSPSGADTQYF
TRBV5-8	TRBJ1-5	.	.	TGTGCCAGCAGCCTTGCCCCCACAGGGCGGGGGCAGCCCCAGCATTTT	CASSLAPTGRGQPQHF
TRBV9	TRBJ2-2	.	TRBD2	TGTGCCAGCAACCTAGCGGGGGGGCCCGGGGAGCTGTTTTTT	CASNLAGGPGELFF
TRBV9	TRBJ2-1	.	.	TGTGCCAGCAGCGTATTTGGAGGGCCCGGCAATGAGCAGTTCTTC	CASSVFGGPGNEQFF
TRBV5-4	TRBJ1-1	few	TRBD1	TGTGCCAGCAGCTTGGCCGGGACAGGGATGTGGAACACTGAAGCTTTCTTT	CASSLAGTGMWNTEAFF
TRBV11-2	TRBJ2-3	.	TRBD2	TGTGCCAGCAGCACTAGCGGGACTAGACCCACAGATACGCAGTATTTT	CASSTSGTRPTDTQYF
TRBV5-1	TRBJ2-3	.	TRBD2	TGCGCCAGCAGCTTGAGAGGACTAGGCACAGATACGCAGTATTTT	CASSLRGLGTDTQYF
TRBV6-6	TRBJ1-5	.	.	TGTGCCAGCGCGGAGAGCAATCAGCCCCAGCATTTT	CASAESNQPQHF
TRBV7-9	TRBJ1-5	.	.	TGTGCCAGCAGCTTATACCAGGGTTTTCCATATAGCAATCAGCCCCAGCATTTT	CASSLYQGFPYSNQPQHF
TRBV30	TRBJ2-7	.	TRBD1	TGTGCCTGGAGTAAGACAGGGTCGAAGCAGTACTTC	CAWSKTGSKQYF
TRBV6-5	TRBJ1-5	.	.	TGTGCCAGCAGCCCAGGGGATAGCAATCAGCCCCAGCATTTT	CASSPGDSNQPQHF
TRBV6-1	TRBJ1-2	.	.	TGTGCCAGCAGTGGGGAGGGCTGGAGTTATGGCTACACCTTC	CASSGEGWSYGYTF
TRBV6-1	TRBJ2-7	.	TRBD1	TGTGCCAGCAGTGAACCGGGGACAGGGACCGACGAGCAGTACTTC	CASSEPGTGTDEQYF
TRBV7-9	TRBJ1-1	.	TRBD1	TGTGCCAGCAGCCTGGGGGACAGGGTCGGGGACACTGAAGCTTTCTTT	CASSLGDRVGDTEAFF
TRBV10-1	TRBJ2-3	once	TRBD2	TGCGCCAGCAGTGAACTAGCGGGGGCTGGCACAGATACGCAGTATTTT	CASSELAGAGTDTQYF
TRBV19	TRBJ1-2	few	.	TGTGCCAGTAGTATCCTGCAGACAACTTACTATGGCTACACCTTC	CASSILQTTYYGYTF
TRBV9	TRBJ2-2	.	TRBD2	TGTGCCAGCAGCGTATCTGGCGGGAGGGTCACCGGGGAGCTGTTTTTT	CASSVSGGRVTGELFF